This entry lists 7 T cell receptor beta chains sequenced from one sample in a study of Graves' ophthalmopathy and Graves' hyperthyroidism. RNA transcripts served as template for amplifying TCR beta CDR3 sequences. First-round RT-PCR relied on HTBI primers, and a second-round multiplex PCR came next. TCRdb passed the multiplex PCR reads through MiXCR, listing each CDR3 protein once. The table includes fewer than 350,000 distinct CDR3 sequences, 17% detected once. Sequencing input: peripheral blood. The receptors originated from an adult man with Graves' ophthalmopathy.

This clonotype was recorded a few times. CDR3 sequence: CASSFQTDRSKETQYF. The DNA of the CDR3 is TGCGCCAGCAGCTTCCAAACGGACAGAAGTAAAGAGACCCAGTACTTC. V and J are TRBV5-1 and TRBJ2-5, with D perhaps matching TRBD1 (6 bases). Per germline, CDR1 SGHRS and CDR2 YFSETQ. V lost 2 bases, J lost 3 bases, and 17 bases lay in between. The CDR3 length is 16 residues.

This clonotype was counted many times. This sequence joins TRBV24-1 and TRBJ2-4; 10 bases are a match to TRBD1. This CDR3 is 15 amino acids long. The V gene's germline CDR1 is KGHDR and CDR2 SFDVKD. V shed 4 bases, J shed 5 bases, and the junction held 4 bases outside the gene matches. CDR3: CATSDPTGGENIQYF. As DNA, the CDR3 is TGTGCCACCAGTGACCCGACAGGGGGCGAAAACATTCAGTACTTC.

The chain uses TRBV12-5 and TRBJ2-5; unclear D gene. The ends were cut back, 3 bases at V and 9 bases at J, with 8 bases in the middle. CDR3 size: 11 residues. CDR1 and CDR2 (germline): LGHNT, FRNRAP. The CDR3 reads CASGFGGPQYF. The CDR3 region has the DNA TGTGCTAGTGGTTTCGGTGGTCCCCAGTACTTC.

The genes are TRBV20-1 and TRBJ1-5; a possible D gene is TRBD1 (5 bases). V lost 5 bases, J lost 4 bases, and 15 bases lay in between. Germline CDR1 reads DFQATT; CDR2 reads SNEGSKA (reference sequence). The CDR3 has 14 residues. The CDR3 here is CSAQSAGVNQPQHF. The DNA of the CDR3 is TGCAGTGCTCAAAGTGCGGGGGTGAATCAGCCCCAGCATTTT.

There are many counts of this clonotype. The rearrangement links TRBV19 to TRBJ2-2; 11 bases align to TRBD1. Germline V gives CDR1 LNHDA, CDR2 SQIVND (reference sequence). There are 15 residues in the CDR3. Trimming at V came to 4 bases and at J to 7 bases, leaving 5 bases not matched to a gene. In nucleotides, the CDR3 is TGTGCCAGTAGTAGGACAGGGGGCGCGTTCGGGGAGCTGTTTTTT. Its protein is CASSRTGGAFGELFF.

This clonotype showed up many times. This chain connects TRBV6-1 to TRBJ1-1; TRBD1 aligns across 10 bases. Losses at the gene ends were 3 bases for V and 1 base for J; bases not matched to a gene: 2. CDR3 length equals 15 residues. Germline-derived CDR1 and CDR2 are MNHNS and SASEGT. Written as DNA, the CDR3 is TGTGCCAGCAGTGACCGGGACAGGGGGAACACTGAAGCTTTCTTT. This translates into CASSDRDRGNTEAFF.

This clonotype was seen repeatedly, ten times or more. V gene TRBV20-1 combines with J gene TRBJ1-5; a possible D gene is TRBD1 (6 bases). This CDR3 is 13 amino acids long. V dropped 3 bases and J dropped 5 bases, with 11 bases sitting between them. The germline V gene has CDR1 DFQATT and CDR2 SNEGSKA (reference sequence). In nucleotides, the CDR3 is TGCAGTGCTAGCTACAGGGCGGATCAGCCCCAGCATTTT. Its translation is CSASYRADQPQHF.